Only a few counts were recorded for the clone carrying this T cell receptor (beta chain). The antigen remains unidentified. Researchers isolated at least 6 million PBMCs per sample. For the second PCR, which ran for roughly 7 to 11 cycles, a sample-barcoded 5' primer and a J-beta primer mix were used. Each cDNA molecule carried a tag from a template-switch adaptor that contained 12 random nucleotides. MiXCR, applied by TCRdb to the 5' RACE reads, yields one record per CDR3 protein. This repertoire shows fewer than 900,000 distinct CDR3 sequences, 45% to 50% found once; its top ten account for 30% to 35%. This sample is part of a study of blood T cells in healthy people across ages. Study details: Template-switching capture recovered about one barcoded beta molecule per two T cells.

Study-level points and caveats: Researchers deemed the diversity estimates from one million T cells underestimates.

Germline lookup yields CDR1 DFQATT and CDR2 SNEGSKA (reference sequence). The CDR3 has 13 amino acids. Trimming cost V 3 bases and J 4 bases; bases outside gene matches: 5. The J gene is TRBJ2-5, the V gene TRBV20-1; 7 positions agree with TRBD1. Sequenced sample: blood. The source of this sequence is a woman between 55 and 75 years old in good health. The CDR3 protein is CSASGAGGETQYF. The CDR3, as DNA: TGCAGTGCTAGTGGAGCAGGGGGAGAGACCCAGTACTTC.